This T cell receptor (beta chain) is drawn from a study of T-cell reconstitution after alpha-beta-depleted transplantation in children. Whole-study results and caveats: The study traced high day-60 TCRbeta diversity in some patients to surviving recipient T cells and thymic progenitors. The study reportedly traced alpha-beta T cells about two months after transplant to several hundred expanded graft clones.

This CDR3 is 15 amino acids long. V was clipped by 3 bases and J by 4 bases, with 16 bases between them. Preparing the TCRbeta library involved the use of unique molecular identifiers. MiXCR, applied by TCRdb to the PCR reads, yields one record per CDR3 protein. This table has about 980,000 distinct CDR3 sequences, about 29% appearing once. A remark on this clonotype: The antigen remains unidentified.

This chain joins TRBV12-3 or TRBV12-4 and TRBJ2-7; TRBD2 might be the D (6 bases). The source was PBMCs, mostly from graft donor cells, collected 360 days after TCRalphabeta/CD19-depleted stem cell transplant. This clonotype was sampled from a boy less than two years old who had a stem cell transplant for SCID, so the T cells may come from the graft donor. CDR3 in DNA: TGTGCCAGCAGTTTGGGTTTATTAGCGGCGTACGAGCAGTACTTC. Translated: CASSLGLLAAYEQYF.